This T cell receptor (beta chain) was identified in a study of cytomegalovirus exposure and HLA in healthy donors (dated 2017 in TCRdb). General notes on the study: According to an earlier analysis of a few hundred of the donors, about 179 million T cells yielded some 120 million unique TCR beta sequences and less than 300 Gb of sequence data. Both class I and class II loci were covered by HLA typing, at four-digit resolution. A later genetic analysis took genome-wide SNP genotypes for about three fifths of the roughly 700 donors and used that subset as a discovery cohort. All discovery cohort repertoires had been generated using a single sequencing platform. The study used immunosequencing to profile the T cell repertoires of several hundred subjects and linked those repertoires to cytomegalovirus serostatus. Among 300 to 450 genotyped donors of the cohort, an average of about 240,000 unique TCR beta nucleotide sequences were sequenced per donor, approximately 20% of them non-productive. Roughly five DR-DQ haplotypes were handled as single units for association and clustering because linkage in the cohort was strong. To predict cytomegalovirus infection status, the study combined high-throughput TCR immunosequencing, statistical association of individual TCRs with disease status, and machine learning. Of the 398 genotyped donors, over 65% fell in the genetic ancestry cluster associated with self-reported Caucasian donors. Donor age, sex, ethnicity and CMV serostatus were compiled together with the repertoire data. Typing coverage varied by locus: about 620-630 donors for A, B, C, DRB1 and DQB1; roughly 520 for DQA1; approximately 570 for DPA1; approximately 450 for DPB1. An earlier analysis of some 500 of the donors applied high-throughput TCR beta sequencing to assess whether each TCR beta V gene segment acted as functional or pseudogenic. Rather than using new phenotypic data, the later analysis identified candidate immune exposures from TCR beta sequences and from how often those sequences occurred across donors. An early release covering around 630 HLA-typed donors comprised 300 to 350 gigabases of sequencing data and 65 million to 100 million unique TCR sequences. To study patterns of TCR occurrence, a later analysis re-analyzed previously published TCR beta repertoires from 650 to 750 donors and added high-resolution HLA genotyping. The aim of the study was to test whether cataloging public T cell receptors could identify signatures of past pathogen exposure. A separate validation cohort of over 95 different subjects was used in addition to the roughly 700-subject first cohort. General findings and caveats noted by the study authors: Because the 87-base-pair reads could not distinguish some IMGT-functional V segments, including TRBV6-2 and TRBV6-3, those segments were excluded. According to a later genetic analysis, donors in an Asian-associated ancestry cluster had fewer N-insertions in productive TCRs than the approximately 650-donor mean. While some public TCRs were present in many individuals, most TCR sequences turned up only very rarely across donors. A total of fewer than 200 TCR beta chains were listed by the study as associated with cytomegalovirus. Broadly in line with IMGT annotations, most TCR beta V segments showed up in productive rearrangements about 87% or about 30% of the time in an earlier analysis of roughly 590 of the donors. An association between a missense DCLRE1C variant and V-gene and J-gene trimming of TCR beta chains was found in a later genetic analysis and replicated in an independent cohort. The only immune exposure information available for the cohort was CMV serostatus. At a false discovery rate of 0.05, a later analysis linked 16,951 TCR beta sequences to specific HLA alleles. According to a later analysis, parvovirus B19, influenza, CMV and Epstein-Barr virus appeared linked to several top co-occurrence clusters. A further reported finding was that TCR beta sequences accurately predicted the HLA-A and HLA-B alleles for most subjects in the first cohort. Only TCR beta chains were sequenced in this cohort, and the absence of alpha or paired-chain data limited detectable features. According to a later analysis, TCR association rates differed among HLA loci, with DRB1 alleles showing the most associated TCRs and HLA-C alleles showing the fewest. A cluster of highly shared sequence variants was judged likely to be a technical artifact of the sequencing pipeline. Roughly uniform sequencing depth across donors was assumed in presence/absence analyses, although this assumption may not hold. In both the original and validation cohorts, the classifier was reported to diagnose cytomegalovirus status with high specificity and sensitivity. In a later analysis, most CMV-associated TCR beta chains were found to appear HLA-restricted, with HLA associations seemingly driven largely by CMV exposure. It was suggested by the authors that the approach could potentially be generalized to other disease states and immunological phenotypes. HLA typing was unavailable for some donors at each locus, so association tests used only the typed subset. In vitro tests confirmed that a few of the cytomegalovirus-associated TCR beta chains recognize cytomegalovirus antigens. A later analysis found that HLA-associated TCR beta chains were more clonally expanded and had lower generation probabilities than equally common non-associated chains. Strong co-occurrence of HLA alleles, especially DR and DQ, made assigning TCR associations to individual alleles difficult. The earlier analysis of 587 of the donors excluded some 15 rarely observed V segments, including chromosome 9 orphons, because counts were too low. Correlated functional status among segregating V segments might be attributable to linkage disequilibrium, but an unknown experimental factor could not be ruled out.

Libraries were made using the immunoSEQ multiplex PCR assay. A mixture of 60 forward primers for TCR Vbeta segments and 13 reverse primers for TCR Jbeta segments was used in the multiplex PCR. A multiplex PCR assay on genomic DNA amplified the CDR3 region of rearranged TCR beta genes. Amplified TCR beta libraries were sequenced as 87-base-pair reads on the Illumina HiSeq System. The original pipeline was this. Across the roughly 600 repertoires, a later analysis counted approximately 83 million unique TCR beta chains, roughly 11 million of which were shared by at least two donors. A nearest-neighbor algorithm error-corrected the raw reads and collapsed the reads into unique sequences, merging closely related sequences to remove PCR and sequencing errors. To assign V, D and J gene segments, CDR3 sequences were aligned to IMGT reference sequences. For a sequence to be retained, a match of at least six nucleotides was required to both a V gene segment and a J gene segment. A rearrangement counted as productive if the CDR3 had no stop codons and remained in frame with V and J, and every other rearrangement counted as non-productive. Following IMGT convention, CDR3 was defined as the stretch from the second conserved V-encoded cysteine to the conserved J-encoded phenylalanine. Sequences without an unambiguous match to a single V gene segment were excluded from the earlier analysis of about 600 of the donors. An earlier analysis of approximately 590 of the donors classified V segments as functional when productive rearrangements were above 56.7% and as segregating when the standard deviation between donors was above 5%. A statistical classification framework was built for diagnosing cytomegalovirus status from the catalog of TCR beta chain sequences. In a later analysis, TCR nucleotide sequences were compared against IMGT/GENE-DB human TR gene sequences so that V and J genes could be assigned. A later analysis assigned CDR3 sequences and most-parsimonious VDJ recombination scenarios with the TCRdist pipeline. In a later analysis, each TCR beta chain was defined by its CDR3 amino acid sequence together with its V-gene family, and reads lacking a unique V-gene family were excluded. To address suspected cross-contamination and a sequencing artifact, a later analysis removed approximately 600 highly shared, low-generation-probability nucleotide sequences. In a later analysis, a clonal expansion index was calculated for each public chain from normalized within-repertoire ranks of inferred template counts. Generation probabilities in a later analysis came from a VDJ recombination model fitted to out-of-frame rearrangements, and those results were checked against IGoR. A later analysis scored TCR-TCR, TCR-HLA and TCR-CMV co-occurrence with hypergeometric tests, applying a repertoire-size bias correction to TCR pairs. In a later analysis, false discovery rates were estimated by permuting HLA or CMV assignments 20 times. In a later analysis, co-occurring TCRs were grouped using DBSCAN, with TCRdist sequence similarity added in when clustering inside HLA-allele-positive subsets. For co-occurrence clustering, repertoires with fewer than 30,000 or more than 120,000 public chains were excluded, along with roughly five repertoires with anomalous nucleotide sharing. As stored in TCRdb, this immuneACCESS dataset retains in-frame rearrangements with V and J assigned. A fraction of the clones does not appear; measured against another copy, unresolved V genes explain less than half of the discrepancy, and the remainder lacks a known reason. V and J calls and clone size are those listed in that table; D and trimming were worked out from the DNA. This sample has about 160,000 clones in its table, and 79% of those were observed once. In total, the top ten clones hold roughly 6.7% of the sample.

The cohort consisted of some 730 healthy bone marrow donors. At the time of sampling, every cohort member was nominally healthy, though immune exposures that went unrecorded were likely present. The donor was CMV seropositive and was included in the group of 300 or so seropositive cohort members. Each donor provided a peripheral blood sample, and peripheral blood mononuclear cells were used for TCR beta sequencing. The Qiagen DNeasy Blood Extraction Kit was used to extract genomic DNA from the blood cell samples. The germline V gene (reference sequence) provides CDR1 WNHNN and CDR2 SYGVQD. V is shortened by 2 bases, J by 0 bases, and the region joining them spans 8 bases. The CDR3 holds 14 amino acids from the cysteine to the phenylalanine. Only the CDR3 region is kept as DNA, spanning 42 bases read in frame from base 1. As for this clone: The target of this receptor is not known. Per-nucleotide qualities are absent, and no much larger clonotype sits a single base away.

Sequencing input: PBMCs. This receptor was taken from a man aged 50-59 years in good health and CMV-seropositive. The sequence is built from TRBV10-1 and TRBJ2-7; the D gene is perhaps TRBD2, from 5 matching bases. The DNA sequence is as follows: TGCGCCAGCAGTGAGCAGCGGACCTCCTACGAGCAGTACTTC. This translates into CASSEQRTSYEQYF.